Shown below are 28 T cell receptor beta chains from a single sample sequenced in a study of blood T cell repertoires in COVID-19 (dated by TCRdb to the early 2020s). Library preparation employed the immunoSEQ multiplex PCR assay. TCRdb mirrors the immuneACCESS table, restricted to in-frame sequences. Some clones are absent from its copies; in checked studies, under half trace to an unresolved V gene, and the reason for the others is unknown. Present in this sample are approximately 53,000 clones, roughly 82% of which were seen just once. Of the sample, around 2.7% falls within the top ten clones. The material sequenced was peripheral blood. All receptors derive from a woman in her sixties with acute or convalescent COVID-19.

This rearrangement joins TRBV7-9 to TRBJ2-7; no reliable D call. Trimming pared 4 bases from V and 4 bases from J, leaving 8 bases between. Germline lookup yields CDR1 SEHNR and CDR2 FQNEAQ (reference sequence). This CDR3 contains 12 residues. CDR3: CASSSRIYEQYF. The CDR3 nucleotides are TGTGCCAGCAGCTCCAGGATTTACGAGCAGTACTTC.

This chain uses TRBV6-5 with TRBJ1-5, with D unclear. V was pared by 2 bases and J by 3 bases, with 8 bases between. There are 14 residues in the CDR3. Germline CDR1 and CDR2: MNHEY and SVGAGI. CDR3 sequence (DNA): TGTGCCAGCAGTTACATGGAGATCAATCAGCCCCAGCATTTT. It codes for CASSYMEINQPQHF.

The chain combines TRBV18 with TRBJ2-1, with D uncertain. V was trimmed by 7 bases and J by 4 bases, leaving 20 bases between them. Per the germline V gene, CDR1 is KGHSH and CDR2 is LQKENI. This CDR3 has 16 residues. The CDR3 protein is CASYGKGRAPYNEQFF. In DNA, the CDR3 is TGTGCCAGCTATGGTAAAGGAAGAGCGCCATACAATGAGCAGTTCTTC.

This clone has only a few counts. The chain carries TRBV19 and TRBJ1-2, with a possible D match to TRBD1 (6 bases). The CDR3 totals 14 residues. The germline CDR1 and CDR2 sequences are LNHDA and SQIVND (reference sequence). The germline V and J ends were trimmed by 5 bases and 4 bases, with 14 bases remaining between them. The CDR3 bases are TGTGCCAGTAGTCCTCGGGGGGCCCTCTATGGCTACACCTTC. Residues: CASSPRGALYGYTF. Variable domain in full (rest from reference TRBV19 and TRBJ1-2): DGGITQSPKYLFRKEGQNVTLSCEQNLNHDAMYWYRQDPGQGLRLIYYSQIVNDFQKGDIAEGYSVSREKKESFPLTVTSAQKNPTAFYLCASSPRGALYGYTFGSGTRLTVV.

The rearrangement uses TRBV2 and TRBJ2-7; 9 bases are a match to TRBD1. Germline V gene lookup returns CDR1 SNHLY and CDR2 FYNNEI. The CDR3 is 14 residues long. After removal of 6 bases from V and 1 base from J, the junction contained 4 bases not matched to a gene. CDR3 protein: CASSGQGISYEQYF. Here the CDR3 DNA reads TGTGCCAGCAGCGGACAGGGGATTTCCTACGAGCAGTACTTC. Supplemented by reference TRBV2 and TRBJ2-7, the full variable domain reads EPEVTQTPSHQVTQMGQEVILRCVPISNHLYFYWYRQILGQKVEFLVSFYNNEISEKSEIFDDQFSVERPDGSNFTLKIRSTKLEDSAMYFCASSGQGISYEQYFGPGTRLTVT.

The gene calls are TRBV6-5 and TRBJ1-1, with D perhaps TRBD1 (6 bases). The germline gives CDR1 MNHEY, CDR2 SVGAGI. CDR3 size: 15 residues. V lost 10 bases to trimming and J lost 5 bases, with 23 bases between them. The CDR3, as DNA: TGTGCCACTCTCCGGGGGGGGGCGAGAGGTACTGAAGCTTTCTTT. Translated, it gives CATLRGGARGTEAFF.

The chain carries TRBV27 and TRBJ2-7, with a weak D call TRBD1 (6 bases). Germline values: CDR1 MNHEY, CDR2 SMNVEV (reference sequence). Trimming cost V 6 bases and J 2 bases, with 11 bases left between them. CDR3 length: 13 residues. CDR3 sequence reads: CASRQQGTYEQYF. In nucleotides, the CDR3 is TGTGCCAGCAGGCAACAGGGAACCTACGAGCAGTACTTC.

The chain is built from TRBV6-5 and TRBJ1-4, with D possibly matching TRBD1 (5 bases). V was cut by 5 bases and J by 8 bases, with 18 bases left in between. Germline CDR1 is MNHEY and CDR2 is SVGAGI. The CDR3 is 15 amino acids. CDR3 nucleotides: TGTGCCAGCAGTCCGGGCGGGGCGCGGTTCGAAAAACTGTTTTTT. It encodes CASSPGGARFEKLFF.

The chain carries TRBV6-5 and TRBJ1-6; 7 nucleotides agree with TRBD1. V was pared by 0 bases and J by 7 bases, with 6 bases of the junction left unmatched. The CDR3 runs 16 residues. The germline CDR1 and CDR2 sequences are MNHEY and SVGAGI. CDR3 amino acids: CASSYSLTGSNSPLHF. CDR3 sequence (DNA): TGTGCCAGCAGTTACTCGCTGACAGGGTCCAATTCACCCCTCCACTTT.

This clone appeared a single time. V and J are TRBV6-6 and TRBJ2-7, with 8 bases aligning to TRBD1. Trimming took 6 bases from V and 0 from J; bases not matched to a gene: 4. The CDR3 covers 14 residues. Per germline, CDR1 MNHNY and CDR2 SVGAGI (reference sequence). The CDR3 is CASSWDRSSYEQYF. In DNA, the CDR3 is TGTGCCAGCAGCTGGGACAGGAGCTCCTACGAGCAGTACTTC.

The V call is TRBV6-2 or TRBV6-3, the J call TRBJ2-1; TRBD2 aligns across 11 bases. V trimming: 2 bases; J trimming: 8 bases; junction bases outside the gene matches: 5. The CDR3 totals 15 residues. The germline V gene encodes CDR1 MNHEY and CDR2 SVGEGT. The CDR3 nucleotides read TGTGCCAGCAGTTACGTAGCGGGAGGGCCCGATGAGCAGTTCTTC. This codes for CASSYVAGGPDEQFF.

This clone was counted a single time. The genes are TRBV19 and TRBJ1-2, with D perhaps matching TRBD1 (5 bases). Per the germline V gene, CDR1 is LNHDA and CDR2 is SQIVND (reference sequence). With 5 bases removed from V and 6 bases from J, the gap between germline ends came to 16 bases. The CDR3 extends over 14 amino acids. CDR3 nucleotides: TGTGCCAGTAGTCCGGGACTCGGGGTGGATGGCTACACCTTC. It specifies CASSPGLGVDGYTF.

The chain carries TRBV5-1 and TRBJ2-7; 8 nucleotides align to TRBD1. From germline, CDR1 is SGHRS and CDR2 YFSETQ. The V segment lost 4 bases and the J segment 1 base; nucleotides outside the gene matches: 7. The CDR3 length is 15 residues. The CDR3 region is CASSLARTGSYEQYF. The CDR3 DNA is TGCGCCAGCAGCCTTGCGCGGACAGGGTCCTACGAGCAGTACTTC.

The chain uses TRBV15 and TRBJ1-5; 9 bases agree with TRBD1. V was clipped by 5 bases and J by 6 bases; unmatched bases: 8. The CDR3 is 15 residues long. Germline V gene data show CDR1 as LNHNV and CDR2 as YYDKDF (reference sequence). In nucleotides, the CDR3 is TGTGCCACCAGCGGAGGACAGGGGCAATCTCAGCCCCAGCATTTT. Translating it yields CATSGGQGQSQPQHF.

This clone occurred once. This sequence joins TRBV10-1 and TRBJ1-5; D remains unclear. This CDR3 has 14 amino acids. Germline values: CDR1 WNHNN, CDR2 SYGVQD (reference sequence). V lost 4 bases, J lost 3 bases, and 10 bases lay in between. The CDR3: CASSGSRDNQPQHF. The CDR3 nucleotides are TGCGCCAGCAGTGGTTCCCGGGACAATCAGCCCCAGCATTTT.

The chain uses TRBV28 and TRBJ1-2, with D possibly TRBD1 on 5 matching bases. Germline V gene data show CDR1 as MDHEN and CDR2 as SYDVKM. Trimming cost V 5 bases and J 4 bases, with 17 bases left between them. The CDR3 length is 15 residues. The CDR3 reads CASSARGGAGYGYTF. The CDR3 nucleotides read TGTGCCAGCAGTGCGCGCGGAGGGGCGGGCTATGGCTACACCTTC.

This clone was seen a handful of times. The chain has TRBV9 and TRBJ1-1; weak D call: TRBD1 (6 bases). Germline V gives CDR1 SGDLS, CDR2 YYNGEE. The V and J ends lost 7 bases and 1 base respectively, with 17 bases between them. The CDR3 has 15 amino acids. The CDR3 loop reads CASGMWAGENTEAFF. The DNA for the CDR3 is TGTGCCAGCGGGATGTGGGCAGGGGAGAACACTGAAGCTTTCTTT.

The V gene is TRBV18, the J gene TRBJ2-1; 15 bases match TRBD2. V trimming: 1 base; J trimming: 6 bases; junction bases outside the gene matches: 4. Germline CDR1 KGHSH, CDR2 LQKENI. The CDR3 is made up of 17 amino acids. The CDR3 coding sequence is TGTGCCAGCTCACCACAGGGACTAGCGGGAGGACCCAATGAGCAGTTCTTC. Translating it yields CASSPQGLAGGPNEQFF.

In this sample, this clone turned up a few times. The V and J genes are TRBV28 and TRBJ2-7, with TRBD1 matching 10 bases. Germline lookup yields CDR1 MDHEN and CDR2 SYDVKM. CDR3 length: 15 residues. V shed 3 bases and J 4 bases; nucleotides not matched to a gene: 6. The CDR3 is CASSFLGTGDYEQYF. The CDR3 DNA follows: TGTGCCAGCAGTTTCCTCGGGACAGGGGATTACGAGCAGTACTTC.

This clone was counted a few times. V gene TRBV15 combines with J gene TRBJ1-2; TRBD1 matches at 8 bases. The CDR3 has 16 residues. CDR1 LNHNV and CDR2 YYDKDF come from the germline V gene (reference sequence). The ends lost 0 bases at V and 3 bases at J; junction bases unmatched: 6. CDR3 nucleotide sequence: TGTGCCACCAGCAGAGATGGAGGACAGGGAGACTATGGCTACACCTTC. Its protein is CATSRDGGQGDYGYTF.

This rearrangement joins TRBV3-1 (or the pseudogene TRBV3-2) to TRBJ1-3; D unresolved. The end of the DNA is better explained by TRBJ2-2, so the J call may be wrong. Germline CDR1 LGHDT, CDR2 YNNKEL (reference sequence). The CDR3 extends over 13 amino acids. CDR3 protein: CASSPAWTGELFF. The DNA for the CDR3 is TGTGCCAGCAGCCCTGCCTGGACCGGGGAGCTGTTTTTT.

V is TRBV5-6 and J is TRBJ1-1; D perhaps matches TRBD1 (6 bases). The ends were cut back, 2 bases at V and 8 bases at J, with 10 bases in the middle. Germline assignment: CDR1 SGHDT and CDR2 YYEEEE. This CDR3 has 12 amino acids. The CDR3 reads CASSLQGYEAFF. The CDR3 DNA follows: TGTGCCAGCAGCTTACAGGGCTACGAAGCTTTCTTT.

This clone was seen a handful of times. The CDR3 reads CATSGRDRPGNQPQHF. CDR3 in DNA: TGTGCCACCAGTGGGAGGGACAGGCCTGGGAATCAGCCCCAGCATTTT. V and J are TRBV24-1 and TRBJ1-5; 8 bases are shared with TRBD1. Unmatched junction bases numbered 9, after V lost 5 bases and J lost 4 bases. This CDR3 contains 16 residues. Germline V gives CDR1 KGHDR, CDR2 SFDVKD.

V usage is TRBV15 and J usage is TRBJ1-3; 7 bases are shared with TRBD1. Germline V CDR1 and CDR2: LNHNV, YYDKDF (reference sequence). This CDR3 is built from 15 residues. J was trimmed by 2 bases and V by 5 bases; bases with no gene match: 6. CDR3 sequence reads: CATSPDRLAGNTIYF. Here the CDR3 DNA reads TGTGCCACCAGCCCGGACAGGTTGGCTGGAAACACCATATATTTT.

The rearrangement joins TRBV2 to TRBJ1-3; no clear D gene. This CDR3 comprises 13 residues. Deletions cut 7 bases from V and 3 bases from J, with 10 bases between. Germline CDR1 reads SNHLY; CDR2 reads FYNNEI. The CDR3 DNA reads as TGTGCCAGCAAGGAGGGTAGTGGAAACACCATATATTTT. Amino acids: CASKEGSGNTIYF.

This clone was seen a single time. The gene calls are TRBV19 and TRBJ2-3; tentatively, D is TRBD2 (7 bases). Germline CDR1 LNHDA, CDR2 SQIVND (reference sequence). The CDR3 runs to 16 residues. The V and J ends lost 3 bases and 4 bases respectively, with 17 bases between them. CDR3 sequence reads: CASSMVGRGGPDTQYF. The CDR3 nucleotides read TGTGCCAGTAGTATGGTCGGCAGGGGAGGGCCAGATACGCAGTATTTT. The whole variable domain, remainder taken from reference TRBV19 and TRBJ2-3, is DGGITQSPKYLFRKEGQNVTLSCEQNLNHDAMYWYRQDPGQGLRLIYYSQIVNDFQKGDIAEGYSVSREKKESFPLTVTSAQKNPTAFYLCASSMVGRGGPDTQYFGPGTRLTVL.

The rearrangement joins TRBV6-6 to TRBJ1-1; TRBD1 matches at 8 bases. CDR1 and CDR2 from the germline V gene are MNHNY and SVGAGI (reference sequence). J was trimmed by 5 bases and V by 4 bases; bases with no gene match: 12. This CDR3 is 16 amino acids long. In DNA, the CDR3 is TGTGCCAGCAGTTGGCGCCCAACAGGGGGATATACTGAAGCTTTCTTT. Its protein product is CASSWRPTGGYTEAFF.

The V and J genes are TRBV30 and TRBJ2-1, with D possibly being TRBD2 (6 bases). CDR3 length: 15 residues. Trimming took 4 bases from V and 0 from J, leaving 13 bases between them. The germline V gene has CDR1 GTSNPN and CDR2 SVGIG (reference sequence). The DNA of the CDR3 is TGTGCCTGGAAGACTAGGCCGAGCTCCTACAATGAGCAGTTCTTC. Protein: CAWKTRPSSYNEQFF.